A selection of T cell receptor beta chains follows, all from one sample in a study of cytomegalovirus exposure and HLA in healthy donors. Libraries were prepared by immunoSEQ multiplex PCR; TCRdb keeps only in-frame clonotypes and omits some of them. Among more than 95,000 clones listed, under 65% were seen once. Sequencing used PBMCs. The receptor source for this set is a man aged 60 to 75 in good health and CMV-seronegative. The CDR3 runs from the conserved cysteine through the conserved F or W. The order of the fields is J gene, D gene, V gene, clone size, CDR3 DNA, CDR3 protein. D genes are given only for firm matches. Where a row states a size, it is once, few, many or the class of an expanded clone; other rows omit it.

j_gene: TRBJ1-1; d_gene: TRBD1; v_gene: TRBV11-3; abundance: NA; CDR3nt: TGTGCCAGCAGCCCAGGACAGGGGTTCGCTGAAGCTTTCTTT; CDR3aa: CASSPGQGFAEAFF
j_gene: TRBJ1-3; d_gene: NA; v_gene: TRBV13; abundance: NA; CDR3nt: TGTGCCAGCAGCTTAGCCAGGGCGGCTGGAAACACCATATATTTT; CDR3aa: CASSLARAAGNTIYF
j_gene: TRBJ1-1; d_gene: NA; v_gene: TRBV5-5; abundance: NA; CDR3nt: TGTGCCAGCACTCCCCCCCTGGGAGCGAACACTGAAGCTTTCTTT; CDR3aa: CASTPPLGANTEAFF
j_gene: TRBJ1-2; d_gene: NA; v_gene: TRBV5-1; abundance: NA; CDR3nt: TGCGCCAGCAGCTTTATGAGCGAGCGGACAGTCTATGGCTACACCTTC; CDR3aa: CASSFMSERTVYGYTF
j_gene: TRBJ2-2; d_gene: NA; v_gene: TRBV28; abundance: NA; CDR3nt: TGTGCCAGCAGTTTAAGTGGCTGGGCAGAGAACACCGGGGAGCTGTTTTTT; CDR3aa: CASSLSGWAENTGELFF
j_gene: TRBJ2-7; d_gene: TRBD1; v_gene: TRBV5-1; abundance: NA; CDR3nt: TGCGCCAGCAGCTCTCCGGACAGGGGGAAGTACGAGCAGTACTTC; CDR3aa: CASSSPDRGKYEQYF
j_gene: TRBJ2-5; d_gene: NA; v_gene: TRBV6-1; abundance: NA; CDR3nt: TGTGCCAGCAGTAGGGGGTACCAAGAGACCCAGTACTTC; CDR3aa: CASSRGYQETQYF
j_gene: TRBJ2-7; d_gene: NA; v_gene: TRBV12-5; abundance: few; CDR3nt: TGTGCTAGTGCCCAATCTGACGGGCTAATTGGACACGAGCAGTACTTC; CDR3aa: CASAQSDGLIGHEQYF
j_gene: TRBJ2-1; d_gene: NA; v_gene: TRBV7-9; abundance: few; CDR3nt: TGTGCCAGCAGCTTAGCGAGCGTTCGGGATGAGCAGTTCTTC; CDR3aa: CASSLASVRDEQFF
j_gene: TRBJ2-1; d_gene: NA; v_gene: TRBV28; abundance: NA; CDR3nt: TGTGCCAGCAGTTTAGTCAGTCCCCCACATGAGCAGTTCTTC; CDR3aa: CASSLVSPPHEQFF
j_gene: TRBJ1-1; d_gene: TRBD1; v_gene: TRBV9; abundance: NA; CDR3nt: TGTGCCAGCAGCCCCGGACAGGGGGCTGAAGCTTTCTTT; CDR3aa: CASSPGQGAEAFF
j_gene: TRBJ2-1; d_gene: NA; v_gene: TRBV2; abundance: NA; CDR3nt: TGTGCCAGCAGCTATAGTGGACACAGCGCTACGAATTACCGAATGGACTCCTACAATGAGCAGTTCTTC; CDR3aa: CASSYSGHSATNYRMDSYNEQFF
j_gene: TRBJ2-3; d_gene: TRBD2; v_gene: TRBV9; abundance: NA; CDR3nt: TGTGCCAGCAAGGGTAGCGGGAGAGGAGATACGCAGTATTTT; CDR3aa: CASKGSGRGDTQYF
j_gene: TRBJ2-3; d_gene: NA; v_gene: TRBV6-5; abundance: NA; CDR3nt: TGTGCCAGCAGTTACACCGGGAGCACAGATACGCAGTATTTT; CDR3aa: CASSYTGSTDTQYF
j_gene: TRBJ2-1; d_gene: TRBD2; v_gene: TRBV9; abundance: NA; CDR3nt: TGTGCCAGCAGCGTAAAGTCTTCTCTCACCGGGGGGGCGGGTGAGCAGTTCTTC; CDR3aa: CASSVKSSLTGGAGEQFF
j_gene: TRBJ1-1; d_gene: NA; v_gene: TRBV6-8; abundance: NA; CDR3nt: TGTGCCAGCAGTTACTCGGTCCGGCGTACAGGGCTTTGGTACACTGAAGCTTTCTTT; CDR3aa: CASSYSVRRTGLWYTEAFF
j_gene: TRBJ2-2; d_gene: NA; v_gene: TRBV27; abundance: few; CDR3nt: TGTGCCAGCAATCGTCGGGACACCCCGAACACCGGGGAGCTGTTTTTT; CDR3aa: CASNRRDTPNTGELFF
j_gene: TRBJ2-1; d_gene: NA; v_gene: TRBV5-1; abundance: NA; CDR3nt: TGCGCCAGCAGCTTGGCGACAGTTAACAATGAGCAGTTCTTC; CDR3aa: CASSLATVNNEQFF
j_gene: TRBJ2-3; d_gene: NA; v_gene: TRBV9; abundance: NA; CDR3nt: TGTGCCAGCTCCCTGCAGGGACTGGTCACAGATACGCAGTATTTT; CDR3aa: CASSLQGLVTDTQYF
j_gene: TRBJ1-3; d_gene: TRBD1; v_gene: TRBV19; abundance: NA; CDR3nt: TGTGCCAGTAAGAGTCAGGGGGACGGAAACACCATATATTTT; CDR3aa: CASKSQGDGNTIYF
j_gene: TRBJ2-7; d_gene: NA; v_gene: TRBV15; abundance: NA; CDR3nt: TGTGCCACCAGCAGAGACCGTTACGAGCAGTACTTC; CDR3aa: CATSRDRYEQYF
j_gene: TRBJ2-7; d_gene: NA; v_gene: TRBV6-1; abundance: NA; CDR3nt: TGTGCCAGCAGTGAGCTAACGACACGGAACGCCTACGAGCAGTACTTC; CDR3aa: CASSELTTRNAYEQYF
j_gene: TRBJ2-2; d_gene: NA; v_gene: TRBV11-3; abundance: NA; CDR3nt: TGTGCCAGCAGCTCGACCGGGACTCTCAACACCGGGGAGCTGTTTTTT; CDR3aa: CASSSTGTLNTGELFF
j_gene: TRBJ1-1; d_gene: NA; v_gene: TRBV4-1; abundance: NA; CDR3nt: TGCGCCAGCAGCGTCCAGCCCGAGGCTGAAGCTTTCTTT; CDR3aa: CASSVQPEAEAFF
j_gene: TRBJ2-2; d_gene: TRBD1; v_gene: TRBV29-1; abundance: NA; CDR3nt: TGCAGCGTTGAAAAGGGGGCAGGGGACAGGGGCGGGGAGCTGTTTTTT; CDR3aa: CSVEKGAGDRGGELFF
j_gene: TRBJ2-7; d_gene: NA; v_gene: TRBV27; abundance: few; CDR3nt: TGTGCCAGCAGCCTCGAGGGCCTCAGCTCCTACGAGCAGTACTTC; CDR3aa: CASSLEGLSSYEQYF
j_gene: TRBJ1-1; d_gene: TRBD1; v_gene: TRBV6-6; abundance: few; CDR3nt: TGTGCCAGCAGGAGGGACAGGAGGGCTTTCTTT; CDR3aa: CASRRDRRAFF
j_gene: TRBJ2-2; d_gene: TRBD1; v_gene: TRBV5-1; abundance: NA; CDR3nt: TGCGCCAGCAGCTTGGCTCGGACAGGGTACCCCGGGGAGCTGTTTTTT; CDR3aa: CASSLARTGYPGELFF
j_gene: TRBJ2-1; d_gene: TRBD2; v_gene: TRBV28; abundance: NA; CDR3nt: TGTGCCAGCAGTTTGGAGACTAGCGGGAACTTACTAAGCTCCTACAATGAGCAGTTCTTC; CDR3aa: CASSLETSGNLLSSYNEQFF
j_gene: TRBJ1-3; d_gene: NA; v_gene: TRBV5-6; abundance: NA; CDR3nt: TGTGCCAGCAGCTTTTACAGGGACACCATATATTTT; CDR3aa: CASSFYRDTIYF
j_gene: TRBJ1-4; d_gene: NA; v_gene: TRBV27; abundance: NA; CDR3nt: TGTGCCAGCAGTACCGGGAGCGTGAATGAAAAACTGTTTTTT; CDR3aa: CASSTGSVNEKLFF
j_gene: TRBJ2-3; d_gene: NA; v_gene: TRBV5-4; abundance: NA; CDR3nt: TGTGCCAGCACCGTGAGAGATACGCAGTATTTT; CDR3aa: CASTVRDTQYF
j_gene: TRBJ1-2; d_gene: TRBD1; v_gene: TRBV10-3; abundance: NA; CDR3nt: TGTGCCATCAGACCCGAGGGACAGACGTCCTATGGCTACACCTTC; CDR3aa: CAIRPEGQTSYGYTF
j_gene: TRBJ2-1; d_gene: NA; v_gene: TRBV12-5; abundance: NA; CDR3nt: TGTGCTAGTGGACGGGAGAAGGGGAGCTCCTACAATGAGCAGTTCTTC; CDR3aa: CASGREKGSSYNEQFF
j_gene: TRBJ2-3; d_gene: TRBD2; v_gene: TRBV7-3; abundance: NA; CDR3nt: TGTGCCAGCAGCTTTGGACTAGCGGGAGAGGATACGCAGTATTTT; CDR3aa: CASSFGLAGEDTQYF
j_gene: TRBJ1-2; d_gene: TRBD1; v_gene: TRBV11-3; abundance: NA; CDR3nt: TGTGCCAGCAGCTACAGGGGGTCCTATGGCTACACCTTC; CDR3aa: CASSYRGSYGYTF
j_gene: TRBJ2-2; d_gene: NA; v_gene: TRBV6-1; abundance: NA; CDR3nt: TGTGCCAGCAGTGAAGCAATTGCGGGGACAGCCTATGGGACCGGGGAGCTGTTTTTT; CDR3aa: CASSEAIAGTAYGTGELFF
j_gene: TRBJ2-3; d_gene: TRBD1; v_gene: TRBV5-4; abundance: NA; CDR3nt: TGTGCCAGCAGCTTGAGACAGGGGCACACAGATACGCAGTATTTT; CDR3aa: CASSLRQGHTDTQYF
j_gene: TRBJ2-7; d_gene: NA; v_gene: TRBV25-1; abundance: NA; CDR3nt: TGTGCCAGCCTGAGAGGGGGAACTACCTACGAGCAGTACTTC; CDR3aa: CASLRGGTTYEQYF
j_gene: TRBJ2-2; d_gene: TRBD2; v_gene: TRBV5-4; abundance: NA; CDR3nt: TGTGCCAGCAGCTTGGGGGCTAGCGGGAGTTCCACCGGGGAGCTGTTTTTT; CDR3aa: CASSLGASGSSTGELFF
j_gene: TRBJ1-2; d_gene: TRBD1; v_gene: TRBV5-1; abundance: NA; CDR3nt: TGCGCCAGCAGCTTGGCGGGGACAGGGGCCCTATCGGGCTATGGCTACACCTTC; CDR3aa: CASSLAGTGALSGYGYTF
j_gene: TRBJ2-1; d_gene: TRBD2; v_gene: TRBV11-2; abundance: NA; CDR3nt: TGTGCCAGCACCCAACGGACTAGCGGATCCTACAATGAGCAGTTCTTC; CDR3aa: CASTQRTSGSYNEQFF
j_gene: TRBJ2-1; d_gene: TRBD2; v_gene: TRBV6-5; abundance: NA; CDR3nt: TGTGCCAGCAGTTGGACTAGCCTAAACACCTACAATGAGCAGTTCTTC; CDR3aa: CASSWTSLNTYNEQFF
j_gene: TRBJ2-1; d_gene: TRBD2; v_gene: TRBV7-9; abundance: NA; CDR3nt: TGTGCCAGCAGCGCCCATAGCGGGAGTGTGAATAATGAGCAGTTCTTC; CDR3aa: CASSAHSGSVNNEQFF
j_gene: TRBJ2-3; d_gene: TRBD2; v_gene: TRBV5-1; abundance: NA; CDR3nt: TGCGCCAGCAGCTTACGGGGGGGCGGAGATACGCAGTATTTT; CDR3aa: CASSLRGGGDTQYF
j_gene: TRBJ1-5; d_gene: NA; v_gene: TRBV6-5; abundance: NA; CDR3nt: TGTGCCAGCAGAGGGGATTCTAGCAATCAGCCCCAGCATTTT; CDR3aa: CASRGDSSNQPQHF
j_gene: TRBJ2-7; d_gene: TRBD1; v_gene: TRBV5-8; abundance: NA; CDR3nt: TGTGCCAGCAGCCTGTGGGACAGACCCTACGAGCAGTACTTC; CDR3aa: CASSLWDRPYEQYF
j_gene: TRBJ2-5; d_gene: NA; v_gene: TRBV19; abundance: NA; CDR3nt: TGTGCCAGTAAACGAAAGGCGGGGTCCCAAGAGACCCAGTACTTC; CDR3aa: CASKRKAGSQETQYF
j_gene: TRBJ2-7; d_gene: NA; v_gene: TRBV5-1; abundance: NA; CDR3nt: TGCGCCAGCTCCCCCCAGGGGCTAGGGTCCTACGAGCAGTACTTC; CDR3aa: CASSPQGLGSYEQYF